This T cell receptor (beta chain) emerged from a study of cytomegalovirus exposure and HLA in healthy donors. Sequencing used immunoSEQ multiplex PCR; TCRdb keeps in-frame clones, though not all of them. Of 200,000 or so clones in the sample, 75% to 90% were seen once. V gave up 4 bases and J gave up 12 bases, with 16 bases separating them. Germline V lookup: CDR1 SGHRS, CDR2 YFSETQ. This CDR3 contains 13 residues. V gene TRBV5-1 combines with J gene TRBJ1-4; D unclear. The clonotype originates from a man between 18 and 29 years old in good health and CMV-seropositive. Sequencing was done on a sample of PBMCs. The CDR3 DNA is TGCGCCAGCAGCCCTGGAGGAGGTGAGGAACTGTTTTTT. This gives the protein CASSPGGGEELFF.